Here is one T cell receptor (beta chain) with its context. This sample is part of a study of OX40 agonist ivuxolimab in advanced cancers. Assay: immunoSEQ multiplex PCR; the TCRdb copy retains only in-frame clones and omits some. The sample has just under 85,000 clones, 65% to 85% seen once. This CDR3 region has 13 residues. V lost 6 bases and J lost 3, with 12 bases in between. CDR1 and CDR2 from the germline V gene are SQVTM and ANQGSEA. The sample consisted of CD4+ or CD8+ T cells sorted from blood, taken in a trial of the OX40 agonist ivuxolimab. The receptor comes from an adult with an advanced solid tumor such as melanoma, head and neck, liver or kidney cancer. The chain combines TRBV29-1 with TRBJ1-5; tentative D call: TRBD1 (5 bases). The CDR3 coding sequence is TGCAGCGTGAGAGAGGGACTCAATCAGCCCCAGCATTTT. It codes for CSVREGLNQPQHF. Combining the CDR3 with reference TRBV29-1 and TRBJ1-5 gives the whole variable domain SAVISQKPSRDICQRGTSLTIQCQVDSQVTMMFWYRQQPGQSLTLIATANQGSEATYESGFVIDKFPISRPNLTFSTLTVSNMSPEDSSIYLCSVREGLNQPQHFGDGTRLSIL.